This TCR beta chain was sequenced during a study of blood T cell repertoires in COVID-19 (TCRdb year 2020). With regard to the full study: The collaborator samples originated in the United States, Italy and Spain and spanned the acute and convalescent phases of COVID-19. The prospective study material was composed of cDNA or gDNA derived from T cells, B-cell-depleted T cells, or PBMCs. Subjects who had been exposed to COVID-19, were actively infected with it, or had recovered from it provided the deeply sampled blood TCRbeta repertoires that made up the dataset. The repertoires were released in a freely available public database meant as a resource for research on the immune response to SARS-CoV-2. The samples were drawn from two sources: the first 160 participants of the ongoing ImmuneRACE study, and approximately 1,300 subjects contributed by 6 global collaborators. Sample metadata almost always included a de-identified subject ID, COVID-19 status, age in years and sex. Where available, HLA class I and class II types were obtained from metadata supplied by the sample provider rather than from assay-based typing.

Remarks on this clone: Its antigen target is currently unknown. It has no much larger one-base neighbor in the sample; base qualities were not kept.

At one collaborating source in Seattle, patients were enrolled during active infection and were followed longitudinally through the course of disease. Whole blood was collected in K2EDTA tubes by collaborating institutions according to the institutions' own protocols. Collaborator samples were shipped for TCRbeta analysis as frozen whole blood, isolated PBMCs, or DNA extracted from either sample type. There are 15 amino acids in the CDR3, from cysteine to phenylalanine inclusive. The entry retains the CDR3 DNA only, 45 bases that are in frame from base 1. The germline V and J ends show losses of 4 bases and 2 bases respectively, and no gene match explains 4 bases of the junction. Looking up the germline V gene yields CDR1 WSHSY and CDR2 SAAADI. The study at large found these results: Clinical and demographic metadata were provided uncurated, with the amount varying by source and participant.

TCRbeta CDR3 regions were amplified from genomic DNA by means of the immunoSEQ Assay, a bias-controlled multiplex PCR. For the original study's pipeline: The number of nucleated cells in each sample was estimated by amplification of reference gene primers within the assay. To quantify the absolute abundance of each unique TCRbeta CDR3 rearrangement, sequence reads were collapsed and filtered. For each sample, productive Simpson clonality was calculated as the square root of Simpson's diversity index across productive rearrangements. TCRdb carries this immuneACCESS record with in-frame sequences only. Its versions omit some clonotypes, under half of them owing to an unresolved V gene in the studies checked, with the rest unexplained. D and trimming come from the DNA, and the V and J calls and clone size come from that table. Across this sample there are 150,000 to 200,000 clones, with 80% to 90% seen only once. The ten largest clones take up approximately 10% of the sample.

Sequencing input: peripheral blood. The rearranged segments are TRBV10-2 and TRBJ2-3, with 9 bases aligning to TRBD2. This TCR was sampled from a woman aged 70 to 79 with COVID-19, enrolled during active disease. Here is the DNA: TGCGCCAGCAGTGGCGGGGGGGCTAACACAGATACGCAGTATTTT. The translation is CASSGGGANTDTQYF.